These 29 T cell receptor beta chains were sequenced from one sample in a study of blood T cell repertoires in COVID-19. Clones were sequenced by immunoSEQ multiplex PCR, and TCRdb holds only the in-frame ones, with some missing. The sample lists around 72,000 clones, under 90% occurring once. Sequencing input: peripheral blood. Source of these receptors: a man between 65 and 85 years old with active or convalescent COVID-19.

The chain carries TRBV18 and TRBJ2-1; 8 nucleotides agree with TRBD1. Germline V gene sequence: CDR1 KGHSH, CDR2 LQKENI. The CDR3 sequence is 14 residues long. V was clipped by 3 bases and J by 15 bases; unmatched bases: 13. The CDR3 loop is CASSPDRAILGGFF. The CDR3 bases are TGTGCCAGCTCACCGGACAGGGCAATTCTTGGGGGGTTCTTC.

The V call is TRBV28, the J call TRBJ1-5; TRBD1 matches 7 bases. Germline-derived CDR1 and CDR2 are MDHEN and SYDVKM. V shed 11 bases and J 2 bases; nucleotides not matched to a gene: 6. The CDR3 length is 13 residues. The CDR3 DNA follows: TGTGCCGGGGCAGGGGGAGGCAATCAGCCCCAGCATTTT. This translates into CAGAGGGNQPQHF. Combining the CDR3 with reference TRBV28 and TRBJ1-5 gives the whole variable domain DVKVTQSSRYLVKRTGEKVFLECVQDMDHENMFWYRQDPGLGLRLIYFSYDVKMKEKGDIPEGYSVSREKKERFSLILESASTNQTSMYLCAGAGGGNQPQHFGDGTRLSIL.

This chain joins TRBV6-2 or TRBV6-3 and TRBJ2-3; possible D gene TRBD1, 7 bases. Germline V lookup: CDR1 MNHEY, CDR2 SVGEGT. The CDR3 contains 15 residues. V lost 5 bases, J lost 2 bases, and 14 bases lay in between. The DNA for the CDR3 is TGTGCCAGCAGTCGGCGGGACAGCATCACAGATACGCAGTATTTT. Its translation: CASSRRDSITDTQYF.

The rearrangement uses TRBV9 and TRBJ1-1; no definite D call. This CDR3 is built from 15 residues. The germline V and J ends were trimmed by 0 bases and 1 base, with 10 bases remaining between them. CDR1 is SGDLS, CDR2 YYNGEE, per germline. CDR3 protein: CASSVGGGTNTEAFF. The DNA of the CDR3 is TGTGCCAGCAGCGTAGGGGGAGGAACGAACACTGAAGCTTTCTTT.

V usage is TRBV7-9 and J usage is TRBJ2-1, with TRBD2 matching 12 bases. Looked up from germline, CDR1 is SEHNR and CDR2 is FQNEAQ (reference sequence). This CDR3 contains 15 residues. V dropped 5 bases and J dropped 4; count of bases not matched to a gene: 3. DNA for the CDR3: TGTGCCAGCAGCCCAGGGACTAGCGGGTACAATGAGCAGTTCTTC. Encoded protein: CASSPGTSGYNEQFF.

This clone was picked up one time. The chain joins TRBV18 to TRBJ2-5; 7 positions agree with TRBD1. In germline, CDR1 is KGHSH, CDR2 LQKENI. CDR3 length equals 13 residues. Unmatched junction bases numbered 4, after V lost 4 bases and J lost 5 bases. Here the CDR3 DNA reads TGTGCCAGCTCACTAGGGACAGTCGAGACCCAGTACTTC. Amino acids: CASSLGTVETQYF.

V is TRBV7-9 and J is TRBJ1-1; no definite D call. The V gene lost 5 bases and the J gene lost 1 base, with 14 bases spanning the gap. The CDR3 is 15 residues long. CDR1 is SEHNR and CDR2 is FQNEAQ in the germline V gene (reference sequence). The CDR3 DNA sequence: TGTGCCAGCAGCCTAGGTGGCGCGGGGAACACTGAAGCTTTCTTT. This codes for CASSLGGAGNTEAFF.

The J gene is TRBJ1-1, the V gene TRBV6-4; D is ambiguous. The V and J ends lost 0 bases and 1 base respectively, with 15 bases between them. CDR1 is MRHNA and CDR2 is SNTAGT in the germline V gene. The length of the CDR3 is 17 residues. CDR3 amino acids: CASSDSTVKVENTEAFF. CDR3 sequence (DNA): TGTGCCAGCAGTGACTCCACAGTAAAGGTAGAGAACACTGAAGCTTTCTTT.

The rearrangement links TRBV5-5 to TRBJ1-5; D possibly corresponds to TRBD1 (6 bases). CDR3 length: 17 amino acids. Trimming pared 0 bases from V and 0 bases from J, leaving 13 bases between. In germline, CDR1 is SGHKS, CDR2 YYEKEE (reference sequence). CDR3 bases: TGTGCCAGCAGCTTGGTCGGGACACTTTATAGCAATCAGCCCCAGCATTTT. Its translation is CASSLVGTLYSNQPQHF.

The V gene is TRBV18, the J gene TRBJ2-7; TRBD1 matches 8 bases. CDR3 length: 14 amino acids. In germline, CDR1 is KGHSH, CDR2 LQKENI. The J segment lost 5 bases and the V segment lost 3 bases, leaving 6 bases of the junction unmatched. This CDR3 is CASSPGQVYDEQYF. In DNA form, the CDR3 reads TGTGCCAGCTCACCGGGACAGGTTTATGACGAGCAGTACTTC.

The V and J genes are TRBV9 and TRBJ2-5; possibly TRBD1 for D (5 bases). Per the germline V gene, CDR1 is SGDLS and CDR2 is YYNGEE. The CDR3 spans 15 residues. V was trimmed by 0 bases and J by 2 bases, leaving 11 bases between them. CDR3 nucleotides: TGTGCCAGCAGCGTAGCGGCAGGGCCGCAAGAGACCCAGTACTTC. This gives the protein CASSVAAGPQETQYF.

This chain joins TRBV30 and TRBJ1-5, with a weak D call TRBD1 (5 bases). CDR3 size: 13 residues. Germline lookup yields CDR1 GTSNPN and CDR2 SVGIG (reference sequence). V was trimmed by 5 bases and J by 6 bases, leaving 14 bases between them. CDR3 in amino acids: CAWQPREGQPQHF. Written as DNA, the CDR3 is TGTGCCTGGCAACCCAGGGAGGGTCAGCCCCAGCATTTT.

The rearrangement joins TRBV27 to TRBJ2-7; 9 nucleotides align to TRBD1. V lost 6 bases, J lost 6 bases, and 12 bases stayed unmatched. The CDR3 runs to 15 residues. Per the germline V gene, CDR1 is MNHEY and CDR2 is SMNVEV (reference sequence). CDR3 in amino acids: CASRPGTGKATEQYF. In DNA, the CDR3 is TGTGCCAGCAGACCCGGGACAGGGAAGGCGACCGAGCAGTACTTC.

The V and J genes are TRBV7-9 and TRBJ2-3, with a possible D match to TRBD1 (5 bases). The germline V gene has CDR1 SEHNR and CDR2 FQNEAQ (reference sequence). Deletions cut 1 base from V and 6 bases from J, with 20 bases between. This CDR3 is built from 17 residues. The CDR3 loop reads CASSLVGHPVDADTQYF. For the CDR3, the DNA is TGTGCCAGCAGCTTAGTAGGACACCCCGTCGATGCGGATACGCAGTATTTT.

The V and J genes are TRBV7-3 and TRBJ2-1; TRBD1 aligns across 7 bases. This CDR3 is 16 amino acids long. The junction had 8 bases not matched to a gene; V was cut back by 5 bases and J by 1 base. Germline CDR1 is SGHTA and CDR2 is FQGTGA. The CDR3 sequence: CASSLTGTESYNEQFF. DNA for the CDR3: TGTGCCAGCAGCCTTACCGGGACAGAGTCCTACAATGAGCAGTTCTTC.

This chain uses TRBV28 with TRBJ1-1; D unclear. V was shortened by 4 bases and J by 7 bases, with 7 bases between the two germline ends. The length of the CDR3 is 11 residues. The germline gives CDR1 MDHEN, CDR2 SYDVKM. Written as DNA, the CDR3 is TGTGCCAGCAGTTCGGTGGTTGAAGCTTTCTTT. This encodes CASSSVVEAFF.

In this sample, this clone turned up a few times. This chain connects TRBV24-1 to TRBJ2-1; D is perhaps TRBD1 (5 bases). CDR1 KGHDR and CDR2 SFDVKD come from the germline V gene. Trimming took off 6 bases at V and 6 bases at J, with 14 bases between the two ends. This CDR3 has 14 amino acids. The CDR3, as DNA: TGTGCCACCAGTCCAGGCCCAAGGGGCAATGAGCAGTTCTTC. Encoded protein: CATSPGPRGNEQFF.

The V call is TRBV6-6, the J call TRBJ1-6; 12 bases are a match to TRBD1. Germline CDR1 and CDR2: MNHNY and SVGAGI (reference sequence). CDR3 length: 16 residues. The trim removed 5 bases at V and 6 bases at J, leaving 5 bases unmatched. The CDR3 loop is CASSGDRGHRNSPLHF. The CDR3 nucleotides read TGTGCCAGCAGTGGGGACAGGGGGCATCGTAATTCACCCCTCCACTTT.

CDR3 protein: CAIGLTGDNSPLHF. In DNA, the CDR3 is TGTGCCATCGGCCTGACAGGAGATAATTCACCCCTCCACTTT. V and J are TRBV10-3 and TRBJ1-6; the D gene is possibly TRBD1 (6 bases). V dropped 8 bases and J dropped 5 bases, with 13 bases sitting between them. The CDR3 runs to 14 residues. Germline CDR1 ENHRY, CDR2 SYGVKD.

V gene TRBV15 combines with J gene TRBJ2-1; TRBD1 might be the D (5 bases). Per germline, CDR1 LNHNV and CDR2 YYDKDF (reference sequence). V lost 5 bases and J lost 10, with 9 bases in between. The CDR3 spans 11 residues. The CDR3 DNA is TGTGCCACCAGCCATTCAGGGGAGCAGTTCTTC. Protein: CATSHSGEQFF.

This clone was detected once. V usage is TRBV6-5 and J usage is TRBJ2-7; 12 bases are shared with TRBD1. V dropped 7 bases and J dropped 1; count of bases not matched to a gene: 5. Germline values: CDR1 MNHEY, CDR2 SVGAGI. The CDR3 is 15 amino acids. The CDR3 region has the DNA TGTGCCAGCACCCCGGGACAGGGGGCATCCTACGAGCAGTACTTC. Translated: CASTPGQGASYEQYF.

The sample holds one count of this clone. The V gene is TRBV14, the J gene TRBJ2-7; maybe TRBD1 (6 bases). V shed 4 bases and J shed 6 bases, with 13 bases lying between them. CDR3 size: 13 residues. Germline loops: CDR1 SGHDN, CDR2 FVKESK. The CDR3 nucleotides are TGTGCCAGCAGCCCCCGACAGGTGGGCGAGCAGTACTTC. It yields the protein CASSPRQVGEQYF.

The chain employs TRBV7-9 and TRBJ2-1, with D unresolved. This CDR3 spans 14 amino acids. Germline CDR1 reads SEHNR; CDR2 reads FQNEAQ (reference sequence). Trimming removed 3 bases at V and 3 bases at J, with 9 bases between. Here the CDR3 reads CASSFRQDYNEQFF. The CDR3 bases are TGTGCCAGCAGCTTCAGGCAGGACTACAATGAGCAGTTCTTC.

The chain carries TRBV7-9 and TRBJ1-2; D remains unclear. The germline CDR1 and CDR2 sequences are SEHNR and FQNEAQ (reference sequence). V lost 6 bases and J 8 bases, leaving 13 bases between the germline ends. The CDR3 spans 12 residues. CDR3: CASSPGVFGYTF. The CDR3 bases are TGTGCCAGCAGTCCCGGGGTTTTCGGCTACACCTTC.

This chain connects TRBV29-1 to TRBJ2-2; TRBD2 agrees at 10 bases. The V gene's germline CDR1 is SQVTM and CDR2 ANQGSEA. The V and J ends lost 7 bases and 0 bases, in that order; junction bases with no gene match: 2. CDR3 length: 14 amino acids. In DNA, the CDR3 is TGCAGCGCAGGGACTAGCGCGAACACCGGGGAGCTGTTTTTT. This translates into CSAGTSANTGELFF.

The chain employs TRBV28 and TRBJ2-7; 11 nucleotides agree with TRBD2. CDR1 and CDR2 from the germline V gene are MDHEN and SYDVKM. J lost 0 bases, V lost 6 bases, and 7 bases had no gene match. The CDR3 length is 16 residues. CDR3 sequence: CASSLGLAVDSYEQYF. CDR3 DNA sequence: TGTGCCAGCAGCCTGGGACTAGCGGTTGACTCCTACGAGCAGTACTTC.

This clone has a single count. The chain is built from TRBV28 and TRBJ1-5; TRBD1 matches 8 bases. V lost 6 bases and J lost 10; bases outside the gene matches: 14. The germline CDR1 and CDR2 sequences are MDHEN and SYDVKM. CDR3 size: 15 residues. CDR3 residues: CASSRTGQGKKPQHF. The CDR3 region has the DNA TGTGCCAGCAGCCGGACAGGGCAGGGTAAAAAACCCCAGCATTTT.

This chain joins TRBV28 and TRBJ2-2; 7 bases line up with TRBD1. CDR1 is MDHEN and CDR2 is SYDVKM in the germline V gene. V gave up 6 bases and J gave up 3 bases; unmatched junction bases: 7. The CDR3 totals 15 residues. The CDR3, as DNA: TGTGCCAGCAGCAACATAGACAGGGACACCGGGGAGCTGTTTTTT. Its translation: CASSNIDRDTGELFF.

The V call is TRBV27, the J call TRBJ2-7; 9 nucleotides line up with TRBD2. The V gene end was trimmed by 7 bases and the J gene end by 4 bases; junction bases not matched to a gene: 8. CDR3 length: 14 amino acids. CDR1 is MNHEY, CDR2 SMNVEV, per germline (reference sequence). The CDR3 DNA is TGTGCCAGCACGAGGGTTGCGGGAGGGTACGAGCAGTACTTC. It translates to CASTRVAGGYEQYF.